These 29 T cell receptor beta chains originate from one sample sequenced in a study of blood T cell repertoires in COVID-19. TCRdb keeps only in-frame clones here, not all; method: immunoSEQ multiplex PCR. The profile covers some 150,000 clones, with 84% appearing a single time and roughly 8.6% taken by the ten largest. Sequenced input: peripheral blood. The origin of the receptors is a woman older than 75 in a cohort sampled during active or convalescent COVID-19.

V gene TRBV7-6 combines with J gene TRBJ2-3, with D uncertain. V lost 3 bases and J lost 1, with 11 bases in between. The CDR3 spans 15 residues. Germline lookup yields CDR1 SGHVS and CDR2 FNYEAQ. CDR3 nucleotides: TGTGCCAGCAGCTTGAGAAATGTGGGCACAGATACGCAGTATTTT. This gives the protein CASSLRNVGTDTQYF.

The rearrangement links TRBV11-2 to TRBJ1-4; weak D call: TRBD1 (5 bases). V was shortened by 5 bases and J by 2 bases, with 15 bases between the two germline ends. CDR3 length: 16 amino acids. Germline V lookup: CDR1 SGHAT, CDR2 FQNNGV. The chain's CDR3 is CASSPGPRGTNEKLFF. CDR3 in DNA: TGTGCCAGCAGCCCCGGCCCGCGGGGGACTAATGAAAAACTGTTTTTT.

V gene TRBV19 combines with J gene TRBJ2-2; 7 bases fit TRBD1. CDR1 and CDR2 from the germline V gene are LNHDA and SQIVND (reference sequence). J gave up 4 bases and V 10 bases, and 9 bases lay outside the gene matches. The length of the CDR3 is 14 residues. The DNA for the CDR3 is TGTGCCACCAGACAGGGTATGAGCACCGGGGAGCTGTTTTTT. This encodes CATRQGMSTGELFF.

The rearrangement uses TRBV19 and TRBJ2-1; TRBD1 aligns across 8 bases. This CDR3 has 17 amino acids. Germline loops: CDR1 LNHDA, CDR2 SQIVND (reference sequence). After removal of 4 bases from V and 4 bases from J, the junction contained 12 bases not matched to a gene. The DNA of the CDR3 is TGTGCCAGTAGTAAGTATCCGGGGACAGGATCTTACAATGAGCAGTTCTTC. Its protein is CASSKYPGTGSYNEQFF.

The chain combines TRBV5-4 with TRBJ1-2; 10 nucleotides line up with TRBD1. The germline V gene encodes CDR1 SGHNT and CDR2 YYREEE (reference sequence). CDR3 size: 13 residues. The J segment lost 7 bases and the V segment lost 3 bases, leaving 3 bases of the junction unmatched. CDR3 sequence reads: CASSSTGGGGYTF. CDR3 in DNA: TGTGCCAGCAGCTCGACAGGGGGCGGTGGCTACACCTTC.

V and J are TRBV11-2 and TRBJ1-3; D is undetermined. The CDR3 has 15 amino acids. Trimming removed 4 bases at V and 0 bases at J, with 10 bases between. CDR1 is SGHAT, CDR2 FQNNGV, per germline. The CDR3 nucleotides read TGTGCCAGCAGCTATTTACGGTTCTCTGGAAACACCATATATTTT. Protein: CASSYLRFSGNTIYF.

CDR3 sequence (DNA): TGCGCCAGCAGTGTTGGAGGACGTGTTGGCTACACCTTC. This encodes CASSVGGRVGYTF. The V call is TRBV10-2, the J call TRBJ1-2; D not resolved. The CDR3 length is 13 residues. Trimming took 4 bases from V and 7 from J, leaving 13 bases between them. In germline, CDR1 is WSHSY, CDR2 SAAADI.

V and J are TRBV11-3 and TRBJ2-3; 14 nucleotides match TRBD2. The CDR3 runs 16 residues. Unmatched junction bases numbered 8, after V lost 5 bases and J lost 7 bases. Germline V gene sequence: CDR1 SGHNT, CDR2 YENEEA. CDR3 amino acids: CASSKTSGGALNTQYF. In DNA, the CDR3 is TGTGCCAGCAGCAAGACTAGCGGGGGGGCCTTAAATACGCAGTATTTT.

V gene TRBV21-1 combines with J gene TRBJ1-2; the table's D call, TRBD1, was not checked against the DNA. TRBV21-1 has pseudogene status. The CDR3 is made up of 18 amino acids. This CDR3 is CASRRHRRTGGLNYGYTF. The CDR3, as DNA: TGTGCCAGCAGACGACACCGGAGGACAGGGGGCCTTAACTATGGCTACACCTTC.

The CDR3 DNA sequence: TGTGCCAGTAGGCAGTTAGGGACAGGGGTCGGTTCACCCCTCCACTTT. Amino acid sequence: CASRQLGTGVGSPLHF. The rearrangement uses TRBV19 and TRBJ1-6, with 10 bases fitting TRBD1. The CDR3 runs 16 residues. Trimming at V came to 6 bases and at J to 9 bases, leaving 11 bases not matched to a gene. Looked up from germline, CDR1 is LNHDA and CDR2 is SQIVND (reference sequence). Supplemented by reference TRBV19 and TRBJ1-6, the full variable domain reads DGGITQSPKYLFRKEGQNVTLSCEQNLNHDAMYWYRQDPGQGLRLIYYSQIVNDFQKGDIAEGYSVSREKKESFPLTVTSAQKNPTAFYLCASRQLGTGVGSPLHFGNGTRLTVT.

The gene calls are TRBV29-1 and TRBJ1-1, with D unclear. V lost 3 bases, J lost 3 bases, and 17 bases lay in between. Germline CDR1 SQVTM, CDR2 ANQGSEA. The CDR3 is made up of 15 amino acids. The CDR3 here is CSVDPWQEEDTEAFF. In DNA, the CDR3 is TGCAGCGTTGACCCCTGGCAGGAGGAGGACACTGAAGCTTTCTTT.

This chain links TRBV7-9 with TRBJ2-5, with a possible D match to TRBD2 (6 bases). The germline V and J ends were trimmed by 1 base and 6 bases, with 12 bases remaining between them. Germline V gene sequence: CDR1 SEHNR, CDR2 FQNEAQ (reference sequence). The CDR3 loop spans 14 amino acids. The CDR3 reads CASSLDGGSKTQYF. The CDR3 region has the DNA TGTGCCAGCAGCTTAGACGGGGGATCAAAGACCCAGTACTTC.

The rearrangement uses TRBV4-3 and TRBJ2-5, with TRBD1 matching over 10 bases. V lost 4 bases, J lost 5 bases, and 1 base stayed unmatched. Germline V gives CDR1 LGHNA, CDR2 YSLEER. CDR3 length equals 13 residues. In DNA form, the CDR3 reads TGCGCCAGCAGCCGGGGACAGGGGGAGACCCAGTACTTC. Protein: CASSRGQGETQYF.

The chain uses TRBV20-1 and TRBJ2-7; D uncertain. CDR3 length equals 11 residues. Deletions cut 0 bases from V and 9 bases from J, with 9 bases between. Germline lookup yields CDR1 DFQATT and CDR2 SNEGSKA (reference sequence). In DNA, the CDR3 is TGCAGTGCTAGAGATGGCCGCGGGCAGTACGTC. Translated, it gives CSARDGRGQYV.

The rearrangement joins TRBV19 to TRBJ1-3; D is possibly TRBD1 (5 bases). The CDR3 extends over 15 amino acids. With 5 bases removed from V and 0 bases from J, the gap between germline ends came to 11 bases. The V gene's germline CDR1 is LNHDA and CDR2 SQIVND (reference sequence). CDR3 sequence reads: CASSWGRSSGNTIYF. Written as DNA, the CDR3 is TGTGCCAGTAGTTGGGGGAGGAGCTCTGGAAACACCATATATTTT.

This rearrangement joins TRBV4-3 to TRBJ1-1; 7 positions agree with TRBD1. CDR1 is LGHNA, CDR2 YSLEER, per germline. J gave up 1 base and V 4 bases, and 3 bases lay outside the gene matches. The CDR3 spans 14 residues. CDR3 region: CASSLQGTNTEAFF. The DNA of the CDR3 is TGCGCCAGCAGCCTACAGGGGACGAACACTGAAGCTTTCTTT.

The rearrangement uses TRBV28 and TRBJ1-2; D is perhaps TRBD1 (5 bases). Between the trimmed V and J ends, which lost 2 bases and 8 bases, there was a span of 9 bases. The CDR3 sequence is 12 residues long. Germline V gives CDR1 MDHEN, CDR2 SYDVKM. Here the CDR3 reads CASSLQGKGYTF. The DNA of the CDR3 is TGTGCCAGCAGTTTACAGGGTAAAGGCTACACCTTC.

V and J are TRBV27 and TRBJ2-7, with a weak D call TRBD1 (5 bases). Germline values: CDR1 MNHEY, CDR2 SMNVEV (reference sequence). V was clipped by 6 bases and J by 1 base, with 13 bases between them. This CDR3 is built from 14 residues. The CDR3 loop reads CASRRQGSSYEQYF. CDR3 nucleotides: TGTGCCAGCAGGAGGCAGGGCTCGTCCTACGAGCAGTACTTC.

The chain recombines TRBV5-1 with TRBJ1-2; a possible D gene is TRBD1 (6 bases). The V gene's germline CDR1 is SGHRS and CDR2 YFSETQ. Trimming took 3 bases from V and 0 from J, leaving 9 bases between them. The CDR3 consists of 14 residues. The CDR3 protein is CASSWTATNYGYTF. The CDR3 DNA is TGCGCCAGCAGCTGGACAGCAACTAACTATGGCTACACCTTC. The full variable domain, completed using reference TRBV5-1 and TRBJ1-2, is KAGVTQTPRYLIKTRGQQVTLSCSPISGHRSVSWYQQTPGQGLQFLFEYFSETQRNKGNFPGRFSGRQFSNSRSEMNVSTLELGDSALYLCASSWTATNYGYTFGSGTRLTVV.

The rearrangement uses TRBV6-5 and TRBJ2-3; D gene uncertain. Trimming pared 1 base from V and 1 base from J, leaving 9 bases between. The length of the CDR3 is 15 residues. Germline CDR1 is MNHEY and CDR2 is SVGAGI. CDR3 region: CASSYWPLGTDTQYF. CDR3 sequence (DNA): TGTGCCAGCAGTTACTGGCCCCTCGGCACAGATACGCAGTATTTT.

The sample holds a few counts of this clone. This rearrangement joins TRBV19 to TRBJ1-1; 10 positions match TRBD1. After removal of 8 bases from V and 1 base from J, the junction contained 7 bases not matched to a gene. The CDR3 length is 15 residues. Germline lookup yields CDR1 LNHDA and CDR2 SQIVND (reference sequence). The CDR3 region has the DNA TGTGCCAGTCAGGCCTGGGACAGGGGGAACACTGAAGCTTTCTTT. As protein: CASQAWDRGNTEAFF.

The V gene is TRBV5-1, the J gene TRBJ2-1; 11 positions agree with TRBD2. Trimming took 4 bases from V and 8 from J; bases not matched to a gene: 2. Per the germline V gene, CDR1 is SGHRS and CDR2 is YFSETQ. This CDR3 region has 13 residues. The CDR3 coding sequence is TGCGCCAGCAGCACTAGCGGGGGATATGAGCAGTTCTTC. This translates into CASSTSGGYEQFF.

V and J are TRBV5-4 and TRBJ2-5; 12 bases fit TRBD2. V lost 4 bases, J lost 5 bases, and 9 bases stayed unmatched. Germline lookup yields CDR1 SGHNT and CDR2 YYREEE (reference sequence). CDR3 length equals 16 residues. CDR3 bases: TGTGCCAGCAGCCCGGGACTAGCGGGTTTCGAGGAGACCCAGTACTTC. It codes for CASSPGLAGFEETQYF.

The CDR3 DNA reads as TGCGCCAGCAGCGCACTCCGGGGGGCATTATACGAGCAGTACTTC. Its translation is CASSALRGALYEQYF. The chain recombines TRBV4-1 with TRBJ2-7; possibly TRBD2 for D (7 bases). Germline loops: CDR1 MGHRA, CDR2 YSYEKL. Trimming took 5 bases from V and 4 from J, leaving 18 bases between them. CDR3 size: 15 residues.

Here the CDR3 reads CASIRTESDTQYF. The CDR3 DNA reads TGTGCCAGCATTCGGACAGAATCAGATACGCAGTATTTT. The chain combines TRBV2 with TRBJ2-3; D may be TRBD1 (6 bases). Trimming stripped 7 bases from V and 4 bases from J, with 12 bases between. Per the germline V gene, CDR1 is SNHLY and CDR2 is FYNNEI. This CDR3 is built from 13 residues.

This chain connects TRBV2 to TRBJ2-7, with 11 bases that match TRBD2. Germline V gene sequence: CDR1 SNHLY, CDR2 FYNNEI. The V gene end was trimmed by 6 bases and the J gene end by 2 bases; junction bases not matched to a gene: 6. This CDR3 has 15 amino acids. Written as DNA, the CDR3 is TGTGCCAGCAGCCCGGGACTAGCGGTCGCCTACGAGCAGTACTTC. Its protein is CASSPGLAVAYEQYF.

The gene calls are TRBV7-9 and TRBJ2-7; 7 positions agree with TRBD2. Germline V gene sequence: CDR1 SEHNR, CDR2 FQNEAQ (reference sequence). V was clipped by 5 bases and J by 4 bases; unmatched bases: 5. The CDR3 is made up of 13 amino acids. In nucleotides, the CDR3 is TGTGCCAGCAGCCCAGGAGCGGGGTACGAGCAGTACTTC. Its translation: CASSPGAGYEQYF. The complete variable domain, with remaining parts taken from reference TRBV7-9 and TRBJ2-7, reads DTGVSQNPRHKITKRGQNVTFRCDPISEHNRLYWYRQTLGQGPEFLTYFQNEAQLEKSRLLSDRFSAERPKGSFSTLEIQRTEQGDSAMYLCASSPGAGYEQYFGPGTRLTVT.

This chain uses TRBV4-1 with TRBJ1-5; D perhaps matches TRBD1 (5 bases). Germline assignment: CDR1 MGHRA and CDR2 YSYEKL. V lost 5 bases and J lost 3, with 17 bases in between. This CDR3 spans 16 amino acids. CDR3 in DNA: TGCGCCAGCAGCGGAGGGGCCAACCTGATCAATCAGCCCCAGCATTTT. Encoded protein: CASSGGANLINQPQHF.

This sequence joins TRBV5-4 and TRBJ1-3; D unresolved. The CDR3 is made up of 15 amino acids. Trimming took off 1 base at V and 1 base at J, with 9 bases between the two ends. Germline loops: CDR1 SGHNT, CDR2 YYREEE (reference sequence). The CDR3 here is CASSLRTGSGNTIYF. DNA of the CDR3: TGTGCCAGCAGCTTGCGGACTGGGTCTGGAAACACCATATATTTT.